The entry that follows covers one TCR beta chain sequence. Trimming removed 6 bases from V and 8 bases from J, with 14 bases in between. Germline loops: CDR1 ENHRY, CDR2 SYGVKD. This CDR3 contains 14 residues. This record comes from a study of blood T cell repertoires in COVID-19. The wider study: COVID-19 samples collected from the United States, Italy and Spain covered acute and convalescent phases. The analysed material was cDNA or gDNA that came from T cells, B-cell-depleted T cells, or PBMCs.

Study processing details: Estimation of nucleated cell counts relied on the amplification of reference gene primers. The method was immunoSEQ multiplex PCR; TCRdb's version includes in-frame clones alone and lacks a portion of them. V and J calls and clone size follow that table, whereas D and trimming were derived from the DNA. The repertoire includes 200,000 to 300,000 clones, about 91% of them detected once, and 0.95% to 1.5% sits in the top ten. Sequences were obtained from PBMCs or T cells enriched from blood (not recorded which). The V call is TRBV10-3, the J call TRBJ1-6; D gene uncertain. This TCR was recovered from a woman in her thirties or forties with acute COVID-19. In DNA form, the CDR3 reads TGTGCCATCAGGAAGGGAGCCATGGATTCACCCCTCCACTTT. As protein: CAIRKGAMDSPLHF.